This TCR beta chain is drawn from a study of blood T cell repertoires in COVID-19. Assay used: immunoSEQ multiplex PCR; TCRdb lists only in-frame clones, some missing. The table records about 73,000 clones, 80% to 85% of them present only once. There are 15 residues in the CDR3. Germline CDR1 is GTSNPN and CDR2 is SVGIG (reference sequence). V dropped 3 bases and J dropped 2; count of bases not matched to a gene: 10. The V call is TRBV30, the J call TRBJ2-7; TRBD2 aligns across 7 bases. The sample comprised peripheral blood. The receptor's source is a man older than 75 with active or convalescent COVID-19. DNA of the CDR3: TGTGCCTGGAGACCGCCCCCCGGGACTACCTACGAGCAGTACTTC. It codes for CAWRPPPGTTYEQYF.